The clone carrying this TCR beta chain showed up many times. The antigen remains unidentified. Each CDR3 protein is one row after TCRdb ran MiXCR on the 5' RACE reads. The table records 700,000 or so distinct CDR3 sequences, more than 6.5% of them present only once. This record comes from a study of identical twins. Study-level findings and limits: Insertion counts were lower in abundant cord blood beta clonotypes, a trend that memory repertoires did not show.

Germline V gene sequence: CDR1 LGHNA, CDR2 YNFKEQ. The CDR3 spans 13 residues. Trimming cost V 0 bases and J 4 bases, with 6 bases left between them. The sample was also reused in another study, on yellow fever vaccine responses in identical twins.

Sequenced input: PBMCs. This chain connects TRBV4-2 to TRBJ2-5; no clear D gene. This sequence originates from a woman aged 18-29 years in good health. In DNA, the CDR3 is TGTGCCAGCAGCCAAGATACGGGAGAGACCCAGTACTTC. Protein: CASSQDTGETQYF.